Included here is one T cell receptor (beta chain) sequence, with context. Treatment indicated: approximately 18 received Ad26.COV2.S at low or high dose, single or two shots; several received placebo; per-sample allocation not given. All samples were drawn on day 63, counting from the first vaccine or placebo injection. This adult donor, from Boston, was 18-55 years old. The J segment lost 3 bases and the V segment lost 0 bases, leaving 7 bases of the junction unmatched. Germline lookup yields CDR1 LGHNA and CDR2 YSLEER. This CDR3 is 17 amino acids long. This record belongs to a study of Ad26.COV2.S vaccination and SARS-CoV-2 variants. TCRdb's copy holds only in-frame clones and misses some; the assay was immunoSEQ multiplex PCR. Among 200,000 to 300,000 clones listed, around 90% were seen once.

The sequence was collected from a person aged 18 to 59 who received the Ad26.COV2.S COVID-19 vaccine or a placebo. The source material was peripheral blood, sampled in a trial of Ad26.COV2.S vaccine versus placebo. V and J are TRBV4-3 and TRBJ2-1; 8 bases match TRBD2. CDR3 amino acids: CASSQELRAGVYNEQFF. DNA for the CDR3: TGCGCCAGCAGCCAAGAATTAAGAGCGGGGGTCTACAATGAGCAGTTCTTC.